This T cell receptor beta chain was sequenced during a study of shared clonotypes between healthy human individuals. Study background: Plates per donor: three CD4 naive, three CD4 memory, two CD8 naive, one CD8 memory.

V dropped 3 bases and J dropped 5; count of bases not matched to a gene: 7. The CDR3 sequence is 15 residues long. Data came from immunoSEQ multiplex PCR; TCRdb stores just in-frame clones and leaves some out. Here the sample spans about a million clones, around 74% being singletons. What was sequenced was memory CD4+ T cells sorted from blood. Subset: CD45RA-negative fraction. The J gene is TRBJ1-3, the V gene TRBV23-1, with 7 bases fitting TRBD1. TRBV23-1 is designated an ORF whose function remains uncertain. The receptor was derived from a man aged 18-30 years in good health. The CDR3 loop reads CASSQAPGQRNTIYF. CDR3 sequence (DNA): TGCGCCAGCAGTCAGGCGCCGGGACAGCGAAACACCATATATTTT.